The sample holds a few counts of the clone carrying this T cell receptor beta chain. At one of its ends the junction is not consistent with the germline gene, which may arise from a read error. The sample belongs to a study of human T cells and chemical hapten exposure. About the research overall: Upper-back patches of 0.01% DPC were read at 6 days.

CDR3 length: 15 residues. CDR1 KGHDR and CDR2 SFDVKD come from the germline V gene. TCRdb re-called the RACE reads through MiXCR, storing one row per CDR3 protein. There are just under 60,000 distinct CDR3 sequences in the sample; around an eighth occur only once, and roughly 2.3% lies in the top ten. Time point in this sample: patch test 3, about 24 weeks after DPC sensitization. Described treatment: therapeutic diphenylcyclopropenone sensitization with weekly scalp DPC. Sequenced here: whole blood, sampled in connection with sensitization to the hapten diphenylcyclopropenone (DPC). This clonotype originated in a man aged 25-45 years with alopecia areata. Some clones in this sample may be carry-over from other donors' samples. V usage is TRBV24-1 and J usage is TRBJ2-2, with a possible D match to TRBD2 (5 bases). The CDR3 DNA sequence: TGTGCCACCAGTGATTGGTATGCGAACACCGGGGAGCTTTTTTTT. Protein product: CATSDWYANTGELFF.